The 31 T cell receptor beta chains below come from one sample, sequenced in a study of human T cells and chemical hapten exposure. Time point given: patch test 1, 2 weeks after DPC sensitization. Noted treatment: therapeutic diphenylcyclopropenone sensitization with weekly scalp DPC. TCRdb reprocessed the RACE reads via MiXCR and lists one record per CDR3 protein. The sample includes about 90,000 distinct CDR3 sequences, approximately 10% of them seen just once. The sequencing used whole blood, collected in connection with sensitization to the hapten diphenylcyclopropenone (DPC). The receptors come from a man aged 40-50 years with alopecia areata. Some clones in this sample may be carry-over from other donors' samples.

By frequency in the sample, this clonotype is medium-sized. The CDR3 loop reads CASRGMGEGQNTQYF. The CDR3 nucleotides are TGTGCCAGCAGGGGTATGGGGGAGGGCCAAAATACGCAGTATTTT. The chain recombines TRBV27 with TRBJ2-3; TRBD2 matches 7 bases. Trimming took 6 bases from V and 7 from J; bases not matched to a gene: 13. The CDR3 contains 15 residues. Germline V gene data show CDR1 as MNHEY and CDR2 as SMNVEV (reference sequence).

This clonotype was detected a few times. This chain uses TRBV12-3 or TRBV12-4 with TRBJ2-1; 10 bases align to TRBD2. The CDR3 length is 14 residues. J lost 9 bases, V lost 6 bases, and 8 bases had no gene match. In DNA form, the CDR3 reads TGTGCCAGCAGCCTACTAGCGGGAAGCCCTGAGCAGTTCTTC. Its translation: CASSLLAGSPEQFF.

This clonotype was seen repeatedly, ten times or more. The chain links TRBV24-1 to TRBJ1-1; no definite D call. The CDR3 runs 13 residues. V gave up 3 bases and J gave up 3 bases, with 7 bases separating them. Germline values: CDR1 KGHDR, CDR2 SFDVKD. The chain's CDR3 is CATSDPNYTEAFF. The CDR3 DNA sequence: TGTGCCACCAGTGATCCTAACTACACTGAAGCTTTCTTT.

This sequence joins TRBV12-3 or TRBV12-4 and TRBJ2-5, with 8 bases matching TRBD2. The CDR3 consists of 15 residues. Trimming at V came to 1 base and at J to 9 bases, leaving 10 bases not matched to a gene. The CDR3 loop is CASSLGQIPGGAQYF. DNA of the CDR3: TGTGCCAGCAGTTTAGGACAGATCCCGGGAGGGGCCCAGTACTTC.

CDR3 residues: CASRGSGRDEQYV. In nucleotides, the CDR3 is TGTGCCAGCAGGGGGTCTGGCAGGGACGAGCAGTACGTC. The chain carries TRBV6-2 or TRBV6-3 and TRBJ2-7, with D maybe TRBD1 (5 bases). Germline V gene data show CDR1 as MNHEY and CDR2 as SVGEGT. CDR3 length: 13 amino acids. V was shortened by 6 bases and J by 5 bases, with 14 bases between the two germline ends.

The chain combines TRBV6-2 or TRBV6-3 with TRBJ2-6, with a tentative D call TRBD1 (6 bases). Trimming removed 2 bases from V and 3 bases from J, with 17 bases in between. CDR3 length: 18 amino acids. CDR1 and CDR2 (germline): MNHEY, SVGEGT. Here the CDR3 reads CASSYPDWPGDGANVLTF. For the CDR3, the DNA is TGTGCCAGCAGTTACCCGGACTGGCCAGGGGATGGGGCCAACGTCCTGACTTTC.

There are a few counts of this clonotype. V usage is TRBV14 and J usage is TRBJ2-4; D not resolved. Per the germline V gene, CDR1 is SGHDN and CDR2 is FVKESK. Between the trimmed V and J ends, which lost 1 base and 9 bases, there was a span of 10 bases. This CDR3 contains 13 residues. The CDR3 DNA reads TGTGCCAGCAGCCAAGCCGATCGACGCATTCAGTACTTC. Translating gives CASSQADRRIQYF.

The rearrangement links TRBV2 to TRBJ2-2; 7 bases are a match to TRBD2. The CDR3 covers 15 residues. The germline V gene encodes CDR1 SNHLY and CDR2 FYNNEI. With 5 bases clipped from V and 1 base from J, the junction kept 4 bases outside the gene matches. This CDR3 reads CASSSSGKNTGELFF. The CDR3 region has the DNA TGTGCCAGCAGTAGCAGCGGGAAGAACACCGGGGAGCTGTTTTTT.

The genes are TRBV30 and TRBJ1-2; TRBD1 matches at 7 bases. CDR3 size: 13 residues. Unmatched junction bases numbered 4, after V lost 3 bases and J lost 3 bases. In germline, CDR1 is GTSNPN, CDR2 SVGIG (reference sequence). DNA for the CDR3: TGTGCCTGGAGCGTCAGGGGGGACTATGGCTACACCTTC. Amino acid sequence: CAWSVRGDYGYTF.

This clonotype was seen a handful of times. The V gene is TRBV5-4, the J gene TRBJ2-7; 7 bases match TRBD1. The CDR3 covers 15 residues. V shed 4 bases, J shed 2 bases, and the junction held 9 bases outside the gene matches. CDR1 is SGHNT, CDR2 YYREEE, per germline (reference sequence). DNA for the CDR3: TGTGCCAGCAGCACCCGACAGGGAGCCACCTACGAGCAGTACGTC. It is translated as CASSTRQGATYEQYV.

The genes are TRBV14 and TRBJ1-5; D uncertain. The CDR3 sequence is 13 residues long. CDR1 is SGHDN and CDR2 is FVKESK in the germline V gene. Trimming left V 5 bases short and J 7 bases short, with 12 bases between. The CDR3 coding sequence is TGTGCCAGCAGCAAGACCGGAGGGCAGCCCCAGCATTTT. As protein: CASSKTGGQPQHF.

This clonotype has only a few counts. The CDR3 loop is CSVDRGGNEQFF. In DNA, the CDR3 is TGCAGCGTTGATAGGGGGGGCAATGAGCAGTTCTTC. The J gene is TRBJ2-1, the V gene TRBV29-1; tentatively, D is TRBD2 (7 bases). The CDR3 loop spans 12 amino acids. Germline V CDR1 and CDR2: SQVTM, ANQGSEA. V dropped 3 bases and J dropped 6 bases, with 9 bases sitting between them.

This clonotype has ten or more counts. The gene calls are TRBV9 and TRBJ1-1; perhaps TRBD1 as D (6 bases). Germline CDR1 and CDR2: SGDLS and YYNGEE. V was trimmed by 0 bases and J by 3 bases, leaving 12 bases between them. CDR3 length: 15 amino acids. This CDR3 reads CASSVGAGAHTEAFF. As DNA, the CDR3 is TGTGCCAGCAGCGTAGGGGCAGGGGCTCACACTGAAGCTTTCTTT.

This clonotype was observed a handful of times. The CDR3: CASSYGAGGTSFYEQYF. The CDR3 bases are TGTGCCAGCAGTTACGGAGCAGGGGGCACTTCCTTCTACGAGCAGTACTTC. The V gene is TRBV6-2 or TRBV6-3, the J gene TRBJ2-7, with TRBD1 matching over 8 bases. CDR3 length: 17 residues. Germline lookup yields CDR1 MNHEY and CDR2 SVGEGT. V lost 2 bases to trimming and J lost 3 bases; unmatched junction nucleotides: 12.

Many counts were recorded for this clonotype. CDR3 DNA: TGTGCCAGCCTGCACCGTAATGGGGGCACAGATACGCAGTATTTT. Its protein product is CASLHRNGGTDTQYF. V is TRBV7-2 and J is TRBJ2-3; no firm D call. CDR3 size: 15 residues. Trimming stripped 8 bases from V and 1 base from J, with 16 bases between. Germline assignment: CDR1 SGHTA and CDR2 FQGNSA. Together with reference TRBV7-2 and TRBJ2-3, the CDR3 gives the full variable domain: GAGVSQSPSNKVTEKGKDVELRCDPISGHTALYWYRQSLGQGLEFLIYFQGNSAPDKSGLPSDRFSAERTGGSVSTLTIQRTQQEDSAVYLCASLHRNGGTDTQYFGPGTRLTVL.

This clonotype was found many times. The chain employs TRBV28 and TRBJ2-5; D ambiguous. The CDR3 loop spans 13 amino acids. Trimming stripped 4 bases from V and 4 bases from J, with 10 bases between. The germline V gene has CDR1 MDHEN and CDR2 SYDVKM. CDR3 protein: CASSSPALETQYF. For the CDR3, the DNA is TGTGCCAGCAGTTCTCCCGCCTTAGAGACCCAGTACTTC.

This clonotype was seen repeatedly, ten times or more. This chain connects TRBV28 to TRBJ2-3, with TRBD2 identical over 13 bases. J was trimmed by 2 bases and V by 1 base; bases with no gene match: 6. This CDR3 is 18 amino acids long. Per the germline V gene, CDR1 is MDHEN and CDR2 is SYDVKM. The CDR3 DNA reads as TGTGCCAGCAGTTTATCCCTAGGACTAGCGGGAGTCACAGATACGCAGTATTTT. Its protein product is CASSLSLGLAGVTDTQYF. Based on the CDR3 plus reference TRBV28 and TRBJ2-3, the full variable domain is DVKVTQSSRYLVKRTGEKVFLECVQDMDHENMFWYRQDPGLGLRLIYFSYDVKMKEKGDIPEGYSVSREKKERFSLILESASTNQTSMYLCASSLSLGLAGVTDTQYFGPGTRLTVL.

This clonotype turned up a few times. CDR3 residues: CASSPGTSGVYEQYF. The CDR3 nucleotides are TGTGCCAGCAGCCCGGGGACTAGCGGGGTCTACGAGCAGTACTTC. The chain links TRBV9 to TRBJ2-7, with 13 bases fitting TRBD2. The CDR3 loop spans 15 amino acids. J was trimmed by 3 bases and V by 4 bases; bases with no gene match: 4. Looked up from germline, CDR1 is SGDLS and CDR2 is YYNGEE.

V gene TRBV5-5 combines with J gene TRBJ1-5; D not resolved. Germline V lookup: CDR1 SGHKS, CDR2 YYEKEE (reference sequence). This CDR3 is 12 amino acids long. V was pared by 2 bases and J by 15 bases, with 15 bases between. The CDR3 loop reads CASSFWAISMHF. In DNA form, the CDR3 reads TGTGCCAGCAGCTTTTGGGCAATCTCAATGCATTTT.

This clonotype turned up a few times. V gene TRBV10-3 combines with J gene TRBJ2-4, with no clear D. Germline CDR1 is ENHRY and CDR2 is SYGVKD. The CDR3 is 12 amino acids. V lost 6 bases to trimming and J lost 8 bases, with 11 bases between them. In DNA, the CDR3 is TGTGCCATCAGCCAGGACGAGGACATTCAGTACTTC. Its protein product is CAISQDEDIQYF.

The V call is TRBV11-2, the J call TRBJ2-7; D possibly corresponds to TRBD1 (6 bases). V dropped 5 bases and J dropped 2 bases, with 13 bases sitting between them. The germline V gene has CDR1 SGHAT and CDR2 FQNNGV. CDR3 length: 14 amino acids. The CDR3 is CASSPRGSPYEQYF. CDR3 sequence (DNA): TGTGCCAGCAGCCCGAGGGGGAGCCCCTACGAGCAGTACTTC.

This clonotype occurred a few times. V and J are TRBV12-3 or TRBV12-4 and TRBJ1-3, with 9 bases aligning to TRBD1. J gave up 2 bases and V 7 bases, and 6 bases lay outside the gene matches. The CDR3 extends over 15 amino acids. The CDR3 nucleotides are TGTGCCAGCAACCGACGGGACAGGGCTGGAAACACCATATATTTT. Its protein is CASNRRDRAGNTIYF.

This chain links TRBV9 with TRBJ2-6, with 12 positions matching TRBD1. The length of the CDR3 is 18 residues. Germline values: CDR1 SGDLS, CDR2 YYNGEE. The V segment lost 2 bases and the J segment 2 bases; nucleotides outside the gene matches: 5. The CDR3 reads CASSVRDRGRTGANVLTF. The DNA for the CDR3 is TGTGCCAGCAGCGTCCGGGACAGGGGGCGCACTGGGGCCAACGTCCTGACTTTC.

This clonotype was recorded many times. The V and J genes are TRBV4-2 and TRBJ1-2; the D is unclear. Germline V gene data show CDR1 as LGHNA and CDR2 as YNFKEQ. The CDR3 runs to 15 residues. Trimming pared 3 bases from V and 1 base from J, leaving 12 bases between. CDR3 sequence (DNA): TGTGCCAGCAGCCAGGAAGGGATCTTTAACTATGGCTACACCTTC. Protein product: CASSQEGIFNYGYTF.

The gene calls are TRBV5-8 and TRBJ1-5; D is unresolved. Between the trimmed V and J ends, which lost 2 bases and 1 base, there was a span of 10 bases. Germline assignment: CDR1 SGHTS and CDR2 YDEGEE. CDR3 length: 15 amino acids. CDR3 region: CASSFRPLSNQPQHF. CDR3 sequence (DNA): TGTGCCAGCAGCTTCAGACCCCTAAGCAATCAGCCCCAGCATTTT.

In DNA, the CDR3 is TGTGCCAGCAGTTCACAGGTGGATACGCAGTATTTT. This encodes CASSSQVDTQYF. V gene TRBV12-3 or TRBV12-4 combines with J gene TRBJ2-3, with D possibly matching TRBD1 (5 bases). The CDR3 contains 12 residues. The ends were cut back, 4 bases at V and 6 bases at J, with 8 bases in the middle.

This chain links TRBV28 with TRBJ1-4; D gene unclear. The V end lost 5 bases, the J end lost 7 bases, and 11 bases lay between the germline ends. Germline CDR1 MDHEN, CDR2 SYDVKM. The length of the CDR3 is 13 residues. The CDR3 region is CASSRTPAEKLFF. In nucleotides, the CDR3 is TGTGCCAGCAGTCGTACCCCCGCTGAAAAACTGTTTTTT.

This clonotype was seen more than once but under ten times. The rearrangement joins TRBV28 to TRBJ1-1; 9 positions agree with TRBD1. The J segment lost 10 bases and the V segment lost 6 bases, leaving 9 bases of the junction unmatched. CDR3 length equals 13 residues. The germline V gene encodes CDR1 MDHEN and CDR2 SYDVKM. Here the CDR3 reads CASSPPGQGVAFF. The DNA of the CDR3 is TGTGCCAGCAGCCCACCGGGACAGGGCGTAGCTTTCTTT. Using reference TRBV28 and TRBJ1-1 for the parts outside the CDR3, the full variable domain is DVKVTQSSRYLVKRTGEKVFLECVQDMDHENMFWYRQDPGLGLRLIYFSYDVKMKEKGDIPEGYSVSREKKERFSLILESASTNQTSMYLCASSPPGQGVAFFGQGTRLTVV.

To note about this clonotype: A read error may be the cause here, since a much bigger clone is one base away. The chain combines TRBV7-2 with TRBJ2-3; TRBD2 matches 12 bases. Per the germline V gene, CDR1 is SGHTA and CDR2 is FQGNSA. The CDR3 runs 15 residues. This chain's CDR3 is CAISWTSGTPDTQYF. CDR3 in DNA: TGTGCCATCAGCTGGACTAGCGGGACACCCGATACGCAGTATTTT.

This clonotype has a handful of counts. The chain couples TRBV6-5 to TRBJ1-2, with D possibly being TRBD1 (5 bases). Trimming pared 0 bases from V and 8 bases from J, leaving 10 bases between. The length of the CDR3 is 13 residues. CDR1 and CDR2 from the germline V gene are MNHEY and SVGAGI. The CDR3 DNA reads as TGTGCCAGCAGTTACTCGCCAGGGCAAGGCTACACCTTC. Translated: CASSYSPGQGYTF.

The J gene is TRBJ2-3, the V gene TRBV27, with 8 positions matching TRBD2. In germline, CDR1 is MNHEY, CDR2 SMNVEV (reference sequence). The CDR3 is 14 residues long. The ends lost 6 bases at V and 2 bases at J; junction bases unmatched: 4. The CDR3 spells CASRGGRITDTQYF. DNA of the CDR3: TGTGCCAGCAGAGGCGGGAGGATCACAGATACGCAGTATTTT.